This paragraph reports one TCR beta chain. Its target is not known. Germline lookup yields CDR1 ENHRY and CDR2 SYGVKD. V dropped 2 bases and J dropped 1 base, with 6 bases sitting between them. This CDR3 spans 13 amino acids. The data originate from a study of shared clonotypes between healthy human individuals. Across the study: Plates per donor: three CD4 naive, three CD4 memory, two CD8 naive, one CD8 memory. Broader study findings: The authors sampled blood alone, and tissue repertoires likely differ. The generation probabilities recorded for non-shared clonotypes fell below those of clonotypes shared by all four donors. Naive CD4 clonotypes overlapped across several donors at around 4.7%.

Produced via immunoSEQ multiplex PCR; TCRdb's table is partial and in-frame only. The sample has about 2.4 million clones; 90% to 95% are singletons. This TCR came from a man between 18 and 29 years old in good health. The sequenced sample was naive CD4+ T cells sorted from blood. Specified subset: CD45RA+ positively selected. This rearrangement joins TRBV10-3 to TRBJ2-7; no firm D call. As DNA, the CDR3 is TGTGCCATCAGTGAGATAATATCCTACGAGCAGTACTTC. This sequence encodes CAISEIISYEQYF.